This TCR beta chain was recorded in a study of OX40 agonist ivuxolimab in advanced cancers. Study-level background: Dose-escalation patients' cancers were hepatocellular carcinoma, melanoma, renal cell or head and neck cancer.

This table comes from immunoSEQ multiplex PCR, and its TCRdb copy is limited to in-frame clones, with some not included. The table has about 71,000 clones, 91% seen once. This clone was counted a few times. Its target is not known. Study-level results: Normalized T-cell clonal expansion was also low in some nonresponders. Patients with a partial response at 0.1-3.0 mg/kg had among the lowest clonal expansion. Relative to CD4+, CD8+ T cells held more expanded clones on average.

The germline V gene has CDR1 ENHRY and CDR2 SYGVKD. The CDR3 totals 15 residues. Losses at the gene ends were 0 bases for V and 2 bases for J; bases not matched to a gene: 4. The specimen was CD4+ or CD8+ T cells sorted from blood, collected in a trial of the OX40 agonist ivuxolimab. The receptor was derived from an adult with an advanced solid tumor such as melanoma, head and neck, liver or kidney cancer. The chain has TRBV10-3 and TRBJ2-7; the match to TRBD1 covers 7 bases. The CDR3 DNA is TGTGCCATCAGTGAGTCCGGGACAGCTACCTACGAGCAGTACTTC. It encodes CAISESGTATYEQYF.